This T cell receptor beta chain appears in the sequencing data of a study of blood T cell repertoires in COVID-19. Study at large: Collection of acute and convalescent COVID-19 samples took place in the United States, Italy and Spain.

CDR3 size: 15 residues. Germline-derived CDR1 and CDR2 are SEHNR and FQNEAQ (reference sequence). V was pared by 5 bases and J by 3 bases, with 16 bases between. Individuals aged about 18 to 89 years were recruited from some 26 US areas. Participant-given clinical history determined each cohort assignment. As handled by the study authors: Scientists estimated how many nucleated cells there were by amplifying reference gene primers. TCRdb's copy holds only in-frame clones and misses some; the assay was immunoSEQ multiplex PCR. The V and J calls and clone size were taken over from that table, and D and trimming were inferred from the DNA. Found here are about 250,000 clones, 83% of them singletons; the top ten hold approximately 4%.

The gene calls are TRBV7-9 and TRBJ1-1; D call uncertain. This clonotype was sampled from a woman in her 40s who had been exposed to COVID-19. The specimen was PBMCs or T cells enriched from blood (not recorded which). CDR3 region: CASSQQNMLDTEAFF. The CDR3 coding sequence is TGTGCCAGCAGCCAACAAAACATGCTCGACACTGAAGCTTTCTTT.